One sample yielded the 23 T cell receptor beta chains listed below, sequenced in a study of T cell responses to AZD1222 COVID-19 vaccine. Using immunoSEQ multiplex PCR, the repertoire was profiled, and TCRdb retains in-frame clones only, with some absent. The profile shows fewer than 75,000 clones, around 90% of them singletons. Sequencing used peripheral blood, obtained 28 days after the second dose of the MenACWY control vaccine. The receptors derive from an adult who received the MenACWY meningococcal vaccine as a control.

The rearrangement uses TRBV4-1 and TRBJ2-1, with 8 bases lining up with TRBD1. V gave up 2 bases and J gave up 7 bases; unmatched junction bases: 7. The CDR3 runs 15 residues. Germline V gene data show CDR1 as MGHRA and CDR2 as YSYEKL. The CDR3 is CASSQQDREKNEQFF. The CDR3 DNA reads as TGCGCCAGCAGCCAACAGGACAGGGAGAAGAATGAGCAGTTCTTC.

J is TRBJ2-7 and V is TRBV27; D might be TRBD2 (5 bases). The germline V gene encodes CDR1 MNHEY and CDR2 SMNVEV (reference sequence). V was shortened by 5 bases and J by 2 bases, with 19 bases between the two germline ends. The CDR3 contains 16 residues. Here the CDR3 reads CASSLVLGLATYEQYF. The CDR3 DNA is TGTGCCAGCAGTCTGGTGCTAGGTCTAGCCACCTACGAGCAGTACTTC.

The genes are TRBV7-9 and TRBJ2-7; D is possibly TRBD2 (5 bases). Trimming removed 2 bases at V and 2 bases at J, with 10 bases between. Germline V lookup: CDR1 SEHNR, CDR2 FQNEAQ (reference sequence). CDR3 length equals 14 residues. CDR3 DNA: TGTGCCAGCAGCTTAAATAGCGCAACCTACGAGCAGTACTTC. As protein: CASSLNSATYEQYF.

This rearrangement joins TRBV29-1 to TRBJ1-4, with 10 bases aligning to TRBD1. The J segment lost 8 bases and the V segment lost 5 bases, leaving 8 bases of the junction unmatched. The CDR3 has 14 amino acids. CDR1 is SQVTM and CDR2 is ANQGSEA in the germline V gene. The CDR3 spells CSVTGTGAREKLFF. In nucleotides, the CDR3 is TGCAGCGTTACCGGGACAGGGGCGCGGGAAAAACTGTTTTTT.

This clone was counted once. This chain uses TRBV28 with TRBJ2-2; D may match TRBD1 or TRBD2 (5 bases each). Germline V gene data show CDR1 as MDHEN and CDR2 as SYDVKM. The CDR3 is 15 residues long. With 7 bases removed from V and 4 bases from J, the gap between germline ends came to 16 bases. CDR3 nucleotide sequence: TGTGCCAGCACACGGGACCTAGTGGGCACCGGGGAGCTGTTTTTT. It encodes CASTRDLVGTGELFF.

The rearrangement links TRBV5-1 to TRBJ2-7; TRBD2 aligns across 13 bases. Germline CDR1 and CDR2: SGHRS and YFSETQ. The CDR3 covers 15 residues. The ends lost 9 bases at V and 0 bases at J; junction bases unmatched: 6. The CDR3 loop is CATRGLAGPSYEQYF. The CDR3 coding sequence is TGCGCCACCAGGGGACTAGCGGGACCCTCCTACGAGCAGTACTTC.

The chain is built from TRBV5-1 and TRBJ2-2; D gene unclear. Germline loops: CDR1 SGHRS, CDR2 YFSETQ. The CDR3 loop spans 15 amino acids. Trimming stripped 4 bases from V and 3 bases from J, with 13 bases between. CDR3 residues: CASSLIERHTGELFF. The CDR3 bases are TGCGCCAGCAGCCTGATAGAGAGGCACACCGGGGAGCTGTTTTTT.

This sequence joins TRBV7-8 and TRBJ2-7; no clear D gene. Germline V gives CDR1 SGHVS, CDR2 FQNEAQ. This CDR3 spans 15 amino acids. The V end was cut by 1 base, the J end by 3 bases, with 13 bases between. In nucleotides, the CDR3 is TGTGCCAGCAGCTTAGAGTCGGAGTACGGCTACGAGCAGTACTTC. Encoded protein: CASSLESEYGYEQYF.

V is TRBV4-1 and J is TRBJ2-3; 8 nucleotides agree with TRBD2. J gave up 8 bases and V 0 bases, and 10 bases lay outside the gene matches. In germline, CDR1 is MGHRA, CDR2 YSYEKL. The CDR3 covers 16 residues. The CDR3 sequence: CASSQDGAGVAGTQYF. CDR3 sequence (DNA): TGCGCCAGCAGCCAAGACGGAGCGGGAGTAGCGGGTACGCAGTATTTT.

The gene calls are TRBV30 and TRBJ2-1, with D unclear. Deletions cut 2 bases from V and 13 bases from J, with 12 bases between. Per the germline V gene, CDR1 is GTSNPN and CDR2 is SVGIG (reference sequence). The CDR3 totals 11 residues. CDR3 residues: CAWSSQSVQFF. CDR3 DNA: TGTGCCTGGAGTTCCCAAAGCGTTCAGTTCTTC. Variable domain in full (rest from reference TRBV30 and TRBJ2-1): SQTIHQWPATLVQPVGSPLSLECTVEGTSNPNLYWYRQAAGRGLQLLFYSVGIGQISSEVPQNLSASRPQDRQFILSSKKLLLSDSGFYLCAWSSQSVQFFGPGTRLTVL.

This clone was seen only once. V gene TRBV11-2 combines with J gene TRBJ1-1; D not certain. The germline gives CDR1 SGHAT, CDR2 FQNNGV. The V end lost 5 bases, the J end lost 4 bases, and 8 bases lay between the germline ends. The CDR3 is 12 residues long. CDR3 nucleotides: TGTGCCAGCAGCCGGTGGACCACTGAAGCTTTCTTT. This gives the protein CASSRWTTEAFF.

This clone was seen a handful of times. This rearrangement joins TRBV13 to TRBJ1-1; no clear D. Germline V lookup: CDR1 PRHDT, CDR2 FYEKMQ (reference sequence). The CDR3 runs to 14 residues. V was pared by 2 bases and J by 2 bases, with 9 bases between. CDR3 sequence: CASSLLGPNTEAFF. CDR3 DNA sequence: TGTGCCAGCAGCTTACTCGGTCCCAACACTGAAGCTTTCTTT.

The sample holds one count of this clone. DNA of the CDR3: TGTGCCAGCTCATTGTCTGGCACTAATGAAAAACTGTTTTTT. As protein: CASSLSGTNEKLFF. The chain employs TRBV18 and TRBJ1-4, with D uncertain. The CDR3 covers 14 residues. In germline, CDR1 is KGHSH, CDR2 LQKENI. V lost 5 bases and J 2 bases, leaving 9 bases between the germline ends. Variable domain in full (rest from reference TRBV18 and TRBJ1-4): NAGVMQNPRHLVRRRGQEARLRCSPMKGHSHVYWYRQLPEEGLKFMVYLQKENIIDESGMPKERFSAEFPKEGPSILRIQQVVRGDSAAYFCASSLSGTNEKLFFGSGTQLSVL.

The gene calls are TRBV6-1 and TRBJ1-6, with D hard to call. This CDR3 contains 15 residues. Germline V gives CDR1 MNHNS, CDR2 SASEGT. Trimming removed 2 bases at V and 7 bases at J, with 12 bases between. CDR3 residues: CASSELKAKNSPLHF. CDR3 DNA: TGTGCCAGCAGTGAATTGAAGGCGAAAAATTCACCCCTCCACTTT.

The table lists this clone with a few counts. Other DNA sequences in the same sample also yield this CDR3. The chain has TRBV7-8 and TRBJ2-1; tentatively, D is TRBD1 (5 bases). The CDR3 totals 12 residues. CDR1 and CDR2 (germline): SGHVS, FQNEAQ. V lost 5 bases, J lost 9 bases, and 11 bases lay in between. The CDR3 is CASSPVGPEQFF. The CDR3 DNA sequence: TGTGCCAGCAGCCCGGTGGGGCCTGAGCAGTTCTTC.

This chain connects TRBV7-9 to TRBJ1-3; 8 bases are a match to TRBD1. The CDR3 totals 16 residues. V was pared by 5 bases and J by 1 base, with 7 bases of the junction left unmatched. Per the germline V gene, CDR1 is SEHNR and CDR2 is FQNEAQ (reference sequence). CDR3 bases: TGTGCCAGCAGCGCGGACAGGGCCCGTTCTGGAAACACCATATATTTT. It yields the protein CASSADRARSGNTIYF.

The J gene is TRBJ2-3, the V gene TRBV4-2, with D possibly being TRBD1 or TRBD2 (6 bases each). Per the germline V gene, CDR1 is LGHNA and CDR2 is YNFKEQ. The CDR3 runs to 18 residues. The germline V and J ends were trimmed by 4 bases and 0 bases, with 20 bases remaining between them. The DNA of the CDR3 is TGTGCCAGCAGCCTCCTCCCTGCCGGGGGCACTAGCACAGATACGCAGTATTTT. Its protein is CASSLLPAGGTSTDTQYF.

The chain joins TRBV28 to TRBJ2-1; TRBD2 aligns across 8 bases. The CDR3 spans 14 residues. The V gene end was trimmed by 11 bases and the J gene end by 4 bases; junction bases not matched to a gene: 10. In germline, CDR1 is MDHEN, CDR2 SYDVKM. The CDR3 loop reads CAVQLADTYNEQFF. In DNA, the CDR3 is TGTGCCGTGCAACTAGCGGATACTTACAATGAGCAGTTCTTC.

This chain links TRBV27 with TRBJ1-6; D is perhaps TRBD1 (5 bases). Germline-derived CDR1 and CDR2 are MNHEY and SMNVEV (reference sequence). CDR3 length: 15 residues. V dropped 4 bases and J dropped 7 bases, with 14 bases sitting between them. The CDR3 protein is CASSSRQGNNSPLHF. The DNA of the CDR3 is TGTGCCAGCAGTTCACGTCAGGGAAACAATTCACCCCTCCACTTT.

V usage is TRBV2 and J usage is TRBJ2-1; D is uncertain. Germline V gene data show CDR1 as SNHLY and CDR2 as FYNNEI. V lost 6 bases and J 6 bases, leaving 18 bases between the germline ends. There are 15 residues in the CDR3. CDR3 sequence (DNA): TGTGCCAGCAGCTCCGAGCTGCAGAGTTTCAATGAGCAGTTCTTC. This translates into CASSSELQSFNEQFF.

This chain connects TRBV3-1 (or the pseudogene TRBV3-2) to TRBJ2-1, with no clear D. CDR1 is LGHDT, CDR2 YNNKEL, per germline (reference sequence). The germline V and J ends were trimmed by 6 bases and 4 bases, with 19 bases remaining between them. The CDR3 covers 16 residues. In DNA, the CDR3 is TGTGCCAGCAGTCCTAGACTGTATCCCCAGTACAATGAGCAGTTCTTC. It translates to CASSPRLYPQYNEQFF.

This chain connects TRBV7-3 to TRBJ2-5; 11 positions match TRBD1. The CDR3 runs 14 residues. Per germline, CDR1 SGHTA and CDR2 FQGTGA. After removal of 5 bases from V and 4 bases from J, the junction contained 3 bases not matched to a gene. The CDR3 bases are TGTGCCAGCAGCCCCGGGACAGGGGGAGAGACCCAGTACTTC. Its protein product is CASSPGTGGETQYF.

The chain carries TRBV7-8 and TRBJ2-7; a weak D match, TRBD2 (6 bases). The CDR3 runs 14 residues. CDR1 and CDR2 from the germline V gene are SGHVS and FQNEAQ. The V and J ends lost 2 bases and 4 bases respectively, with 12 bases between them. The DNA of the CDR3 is TGTGCCAGCAGCTTACGGGAGACGAAATACGAGCAGTACTTC. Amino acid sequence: CASSLRETKYEQYF.